This entry describes one T cell receptor beta chain. What it recognizes is unknown. The assay was immunoSEQ multiplex PCR, and TCRdb's table has in-frame clones only and misses some. The sample holds about 18,000 clones, around 74% seen once. Tumor samples were taken before definitive surgery or chemotherapy. Per germline, CDR1 LGHNA and CDR2 YNFKEQ. The CDR3 is 18 amino acids. V shed 2 bases and J shed 0 bases, with 14 bases lying between them. The data stem from a study of high-grade serous ovarian cancer treatment subgroups. Points from the study as a whole: Clonal relatedness tracked neoantigen level, and by trend copy number and mutation load.

Sequencing input: tumor tissue. The TCR originated in a human donor with high-grade serous ovarian cancer. The chain recombines TRBV4-2 with TRBJ1-6; weak D call: TRBD1 (6 bases). Written as DNA, the CDR3 is TGTGCCAGCAGCCAAAACAGGGTCGGGAGCTCCTATAATTCACCCCTCCACTTT. This encodes CASSQNRVGSSYNSPLHF.